The T cell receptor beta chain under discussion was sequenced for a study of blood T cell repertoires in COVID-19. The overall study: Spain, Italy and the United States supplied samples that represented acute and convalescent COVID-19. T cells, B-cell-depleted T cells, or PBMCs provided the cDNA or gDNA that served as material.

The protocol was immunoSEQ multiplex PCR, while the TCRdb copy is restricted to in-frame clones and leaves out a portion. The data contain some 190,000 clones, about 83% of them singletons. Those designated as exposed participants met a COVID-19 case within 2 weeks before study entry. Input material: PBMCs or T cells enriched from blood (not recorded which). The receptor comes from a woman aged 25 to 39 who had been exposed to COVID-19.

CDR3 sequence: CASSVDLATYNEQFF. For the CDR3, the DNA is TGTGCCAGCAGCGTAGATTTGGCCACGTACAATGAGCAGTTCTTC. The chain employs TRBV9 and TRBJ2-1; D is ambiguous. The CDR3 extends over 15 amino acids. V was clipped by 0 bases and J by 4 bases, with 11 bases between them. Germline V lookup: CDR1 SGDLS, CDR2 YYNGEE.